This TCR beta chain was observed in a study of cytomegalovirus exposure and HLA in healthy donors (dated 2017 in TCRdb). With respect to the entire study: An earlier analysis of 550 to 700 of the donors reported more than 250 Gb of sequence data and 120 million or so unique TCR beta sequences from about 179 million T cells. About 280 gigabases of sequencing data and 75 million to 85 million unique TCR sequences made up an early release that covered fewer than 650 HLA-typed donors. The genetic ancestry cluster associated with self-reported Caucasian donors included around 76% of the roughly 380 genotyped donors. The study aimed to test whether cataloging public T cell receptors could reveal signatures of past pathogen exposure. Using immunosequencing, the study profiled T cell repertoires from roughly 650 subjects and related those repertoires to cytomegalovirus serostatus. Along with the roughly 670-subject first cohort, a separate validation cohort of over a hundred different subjects was used. The study combined high-throughput TCR immunosequencing, statistical association of individual TCRs with disease status, and machine learning to predict cytomegalovirus infection status. A later analysis re-examined previously published TCR beta repertoires from 610 or so donors and added high-resolution HLA genotyping to investigate patterns of TCR occurrence. Rather than drawing on any new phenotypic data, the later analysis identified candidate immune exposures from TCR beta sequences and the way those sequences occurred across donors. To decide whether each TCR beta V gene segment behaved as functional or pseudogenic, an earlier analysis of some 600 of the donors relied on high-throughput TCR beta sequencing. Donor age, sex, ethnicity and CMV serostatus were compiled together with the repertoire data. In a later genetic analysis, genome-wide SNP genotypes for about 55% of the roughly 700 donors were used, and that subset was treated as a discovery cohort. All discovery cohort repertoires had been generated on a single sequencing platform. HLA typing included class I and class II loci at four-digit resolution. The number of donors typed differed by locus, with 629-630 for A, B, C, DRB1 and DQB1, around 500 for DQA1, over 600 for DPA1, and some 440 for DPB1. A handful of DR-DQ haplotypes were handled as single units for association and clustering because linkage in the cohort was strong. Among 398 genotyped donors of the cohort, an average of about 240,000 unique TCR beta nucleotide sequences were sequenced per donor, about a sixth of them non-productive. Results the study describes overall, beyond this receptor: The authors suggested that the approach could potentially be extended to other disease states and immunological phenotypes. A cluster of highly shared sequence variants was judged likely to be a technical artifact of the sequencing pipeline. An earlier analysis of some 590 of the donors showed that most TCR beta V segments appeared in productive rearrangements either about 87% or about 30% of the time, which broadly matched IMGT annotations. When HLA alleles, especially DR and DQ, strongly co-occurred, TCR associations were difficult to assign to individual alleles. Roughly 15 rarely observed V segments, including chromosome 9 orphons, were excluded from the earlier analysis of a few hundred of the donors because counts were too low. Compared with equally common non-associated chains, HLA-associated TCR beta chains in a later analysis were more clonally expanded and had lower generation probabilities. Correlated functional status among segregating V segments might reflect linkage disequilibrium, but an unknown experimental factor could not be ruled out. According to a later analysis, TCR association rates differed among HLA loci, with DRB1 alleles showing the most associated TCRs and HLA-C alleles showing the fewest. A further reported finding was that TCR beta sequences accurately predicted the HLA-A and HLA-B alleles for most subjects in the first cohort. Because the 87-base-pair reads could not distinguish some IMGT-functional V segments, including TRBV6-2 and TRBV6-3, those segments were excluded. The classifier was reported to diagnose cytomegalovirus status with high specificity and sensitivity in both the original and validation cohorts. The only immune exposure information available for the cohort was CMV serostatus. A later genetic analysis reported fewer N-insertions in productive TCRs among donors in an Asian-associated ancestry cluster than the roughly 700-donor mean. In a later analysis, several top co-occurrence clusters were reported to appear linked to parvovirus B19, influenza, CMV and Epstein-Barr virus. In a later analysis, 16,951 TCR beta sequences were associated with specific HLA alleles at a false discovery rate of 0.05. A few of the identified cytomegalovirus-associated TCR beta chains were confirmed in vitro to be specific for cytomegalovirus antigens. In the study, approximately 160 TCR beta chains were listed as associated with cytomegalovirus. Most TCR sequences were observed very rarely across donors, whereas some public TCRs were present in many individuals. HLA typing was unavailable for some donors at each locus, so association tests used only the typed subset. Sequencing depth was assumed to be roughly uniform across donors in the presence/absence analyses, though that assumption may not hold. An association between a missense DCLRE1C variant and V-gene and J-gene trimming of TCR beta chains was found in a later genetic analysis and replicated in an independent cohort. According to a later analysis, most CMV-associated TCR beta chains appeared to be HLA-restricted, and the HLA associations seemed to be driven largely by CMV exposure. This cohort had only TCR beta chains sequenced, and the lack of alpha or paired-chain data limited which features could be detected.

To note about this clone: There is no known antigen for this receptor. No base qualities exist here, and no much larger clone lies one base off it.

The library was made by the immunoSEQ multiplex PCR assay. For the multiplex PCR, a mixture combining 60 forward primers for TCR Vbeta segments and 13 reverse primers for TCR Jbeta segments was used. A multiplex PCR assay on genomic DNA amplified the CDR3 region of rearranged TCR beta genes. Amplified TCR beta libraries were sequenced as 87-base-pair reads on the Illumina HiSeq System. In the authors' own workflow: In a later analysis, around 80 million unique TCR beta chains were counted across the approximately 640 repertoires, and some 10 million of these chains were shared by at least two donors. Raw reads were error-corrected and collapsed into unique sequences with a nearest-neighbor algorithm that merged closely related sequences to remove PCR and sequencing errors. V, D and J gene segments were assigned by aligning CDR3 sequences to IMGT reference sequences. Each retained sequence needed at least a six-nucleotide match to both a V gene segment and a J gene segment. A rearrangement was called productive if the CDR3 had no stop codons and remained in frame with V and J, and every other rearrangement was called non-productive. CDR3 was defined by IMGT convention, running from the second conserved V-encoded cysteine to the conserved J-encoded phenylalanine. The earlier analysis of fewer than 750 of the donors excluded sequences that lacked an unambiguous match to a single V gene segment. An earlier analysis of just under 600 of the donors called V segments functional above 56.7% productive rearrangements and segregating when the between-donor standard deviation exceeded 5%. A statistical classification framework was developed to diagnose cytomegalovirus status using the catalog of TCR beta chain sequences. In a later analysis, TCR nucleotide sequences were compared against IMGT/GENE-DB human TR gene sequences so that V and J genes could be assigned. In a later analysis, CDR3 sequences and most-parsimonious VDJ recombination scenarios were assigned using the TCRdist pipeline. In a later analysis, each TCR beta chain was defined by its CDR3 amino acid sequence together with its V-gene family, and reads lacking a unique V-gene family were excluded. To address suspected cross-contamination and a sequencing artifact, a later analysis removed approximately 600 highly shared, low-generation-probability nucleotide sequences. For each public chain, a later analysis derived a clonal expansion index from normalized ranks of inferred template counts within each repertoire. Generation probabilities in a later analysis came from a VDJ recombination model fitted to out-of-frame rearrangements, and those results were checked against IGoR. Hypergeometric tests were used in a later analysis to score TCR-TCR, TCR-HLA and TCR-CMV co-occurrence, with a repertoire-size bias correction applied to the TCR pairs. To estimate false discovery rates, a later analysis permuted the HLA or CMV assignments 20 times. In a later analysis, co-occurring TCRs were grouped using DBSCAN, and TCRdist sequence similarity was added for clustering within HLA-allele-positive subsets. For co-occurrence clustering, repertoires with fewer than 30,000 or more than 120,000 public chains were excluded, along with five repertoires with anomalous nucleotide sharing. The table comes from immuneACCESS by way of TCRdb, which keeps in-frame sequences with V and J called. Part of the clones is missing from these tables; in studies checked, under half for an unresolved V gene and the rest for unknown reasons. V and J calls and clone size are as listed in that table; D and trimming were resolved from the DNA. The sample includes roughly 100,000 clones, with 55% to 75% observed a single time. The ten biggest clones cover about 3.8% of the sample.

The cohort comprised several hundred healthy bone marrow donors. All cohort members were sampled while nominally healthy, although unrecorded immune exposures were likely present. The donor tested CMV seropositive, placing the donor among the roughly 270 seropositive members of the cohort. A peripheral blood sample was provided by each donor, and peripheral blood mononuclear cells were used for TCR beta sequencing. Genomic DNA extraction from the blood cell samples was performed with the Qiagen DNeasy Blood Extraction Kit. The germline V gene gives CDR1 as SQVTM and CDR2 as ANQGSEA. V drops 0 bases and J drops 3 bases, leaving 15 bases in between. The CDR3 has 15 amino acids, counting the end cysteine and phenylalanine. Only the CDR3 DNA stays, 45 bases, in frame from base 1.

This TCR was sampled from a young man in good health and CMV-seropositive. The V gene is TRBV29-1 and the J gene is TRBJ2-7; the D gene is possibly TRBD1, with 5 bases matching. The specimen sequenced was PBMCs. The CDR3 loop reads CSVEDDRGFGYEQYF. The base sequence is TGCAGCGTTGAAGACGATAGGGGATTTGGCTACGAGCAGTACTTC.